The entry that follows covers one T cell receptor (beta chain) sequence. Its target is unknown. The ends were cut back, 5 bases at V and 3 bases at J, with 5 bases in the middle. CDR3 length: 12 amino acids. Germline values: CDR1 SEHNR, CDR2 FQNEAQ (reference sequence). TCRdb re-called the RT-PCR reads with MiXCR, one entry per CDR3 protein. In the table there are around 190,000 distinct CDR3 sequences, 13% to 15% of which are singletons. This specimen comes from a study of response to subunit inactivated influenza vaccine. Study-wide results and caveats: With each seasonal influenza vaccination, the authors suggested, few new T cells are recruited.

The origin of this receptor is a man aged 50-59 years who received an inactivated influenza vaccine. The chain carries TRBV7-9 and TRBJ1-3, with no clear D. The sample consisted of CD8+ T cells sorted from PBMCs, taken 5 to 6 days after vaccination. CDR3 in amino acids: CASSPNGNTIYF. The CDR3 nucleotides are TGTGCCAGCAGCCCGAATGGAAACACCATATATTTT.